This T cell receptor (beta chain) is from a study of beta chain features in type 1 diabetes (dated by TCRdb to the late 2010s). Background for the entire study: Mean age, gender distribution, total cell number and subset yield were not different between patients and healthy donors. A total of about 110 million sorted cells were examined across all samples, and the number of cells per subset was strongly correlated with RNA yield. In the study, recently diagnosed type 1 diabetes patients and matched healthy donors were compared on the TCRB repertoires of their sorted circulating CD4+ T cell subsets. Regulatory and stem cell-like memory subsets were obtained from only 8 patients and about 8 healthy donors, while naive and central memory subsets were obtained from all 30 or so donors.

All of the isolated RNA was reverse transcribed with the High Capacity cDNA Reverse Transcription Kit, so expressed TCRB transcripts were sequenced. Naive, central memory and regulatory T cell samples underwent deep immunoSEQ sequencing, averaging roughly 3.3 million total reads per sample. After sorted cells were lysed in RLT buffer, RNA was extracted with DNase-treated RNeasy Micro or Mini kits, with the choice depending on cell number. To prevent cross-contamination, each cell subset was processed individually, whereas patient and healthy donor samples were processed jointly. The immunoSEQ multiplex PCR was used to amplify TCRB sequences from cDNA, yielding 87-bp fragments that span the CDR3 region. Sequencing of the amplicons was done on the Illumina HiSeq platform. The authors' pipeline ran thus. PCR bias was corrected computationally using synthetic template baselines, and reads within Hamming distance 2 were collapsed, with unmergeable singletons discarded. By aligning reads against IMGT, V, D and J genes, CDR3 length, and insertions or deletions at six rearrangement sites were assigned. Within each subset, clonotype counts were normalized to sorted cell number, after which true diversity and Gini coefficients were computed with the tcR R package. Repertoire sharing was quantified using the overlap coefficient calculated on TCRB nucleotide sequences. As a proxy for the pre-selection repertoire, out-of-frame TCRB sequences from naive cells were analyzed. TCRdb mirrors the immuneACCESS table, restricted to in-frame sequences. Some clones are absent from its copies; in checked studies, under half trace to an unresolved V gene, and the reason for the others is unknown. That table is the source of V, J and clone size, and D and trimming were worked out from the DNA. The sample data list over 650,000 clones, and over 11% of these were observed just once. The ten largest clonotypes hold just under 0.04% of the sample.

A single peripheral blood draw of approximately 0.11 L on average was collected from each donor into heparinised tubes. Naive, central memory, regulatory and stem cell-like memory CD4+ T cells were sorted on a BD FACSAria II using a panel including CD45RO, CCR7, CD25, CD127, CD95 and CD27. Every sorted population had a purity above 98%. PBMCs were separated immediately by Lymphoprep density gradient centrifugation and were stained directly, without being cultured. So that batch effects would be minimized, each experiment stained and sorted samples in pairs, pairing one healthy donor with one patient. Broad study findings and their caveats: PCR may preferentially amplify shorter templates, but because patient and control samples were amplified and corrected together, any resulting skew would affect both groups equally. At VDJ recombination sites, patients with type 1 diabetes made fewer insertions and deleted more nucleotides, a pattern implying thymic rearrangement abnormalities. In all four CD4+ subsets, TCRB CDR3 length was moderately but significantly shorter in type 1 diabetes patients. The naive, central memory and regulatory TCRB repertoires appeared to resemble one another more closely among patients than among healthy donors. Because cDNA was sequenced instead of genomic DNA, activated cells with high expression could be over-represented, although the groups did not differ in activation or CD3 levels. HLA sub-analyses involved small numbers of individuals, so any influence of HLA type on TCRB rearrangement remained unresolved.

This clone was seen a few times. The antigen this receptor binds is unknown. No clone much larger than this one lies a single base away; base qualities are absent. CDR1 and CDR2 are read off the germline V gene as SGHNT and YENEEA. The trim is 5 bases for V and 4 bases for J, with a gap of 18 bases between the germline ends. Counted from cysteine to phenylalanine, this CDR3 has 16 amino acids. Of the read, only the CDR3 DNA is kept; its 48 bases are in frame from base 1. This receptor was obtained from a young man with type 1 diabetes. The chain links TRBV11-3 with TRBJ2-1; TRBD2 is a weak D gene call, 7 bases matching. Sequencing input: naive CD4+ T cells from blood. This sample's cell subset or site label indicates: true naive CD4+ T cells. The CDR3 protein: CASSPRGGGGYNEQFF. In nucleotide form, the sequence is TGTGCCAGCAGCCCCCGAGGCGGGGGCGGATACAATGAGCAGTTCTTC.